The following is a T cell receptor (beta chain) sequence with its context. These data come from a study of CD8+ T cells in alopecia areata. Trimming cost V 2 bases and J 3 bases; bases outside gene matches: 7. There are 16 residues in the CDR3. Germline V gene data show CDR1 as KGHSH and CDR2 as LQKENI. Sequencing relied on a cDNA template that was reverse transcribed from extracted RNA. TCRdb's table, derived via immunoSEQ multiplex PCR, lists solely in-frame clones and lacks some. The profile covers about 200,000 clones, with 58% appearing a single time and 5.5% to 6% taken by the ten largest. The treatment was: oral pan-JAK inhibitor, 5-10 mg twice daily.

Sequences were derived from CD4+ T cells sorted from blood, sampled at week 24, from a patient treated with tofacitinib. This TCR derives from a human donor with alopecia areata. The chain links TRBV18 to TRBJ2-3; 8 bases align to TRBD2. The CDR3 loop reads CASSPVQRERTDTQYF. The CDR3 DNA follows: TGTGCCAGCTCACCAGTTCAGCGGGAGAGGACAGATACGCAGTATTTT.